This TCR beta chain was sequenced in a study of tumor-infiltrating lymphocytes in primary liver carcinoma. Study context: Lesions, classed as T1-T3 N0M0, spanned roughly 4.2 to 10 cm across.

Co-extraction of both nucleic acids (RNA and DNA) used roughly 20-33 mg of unsorted bulk tissue. Sampling of every tumor involved five separate regions. These included the tumor centre. Each tumor specimen held more than 75% viable tumor cells. This CDR3 has 12 amino acids. The germline gives CDR1 SQVTM, CDR2 ANQGSEA. Regarding this clonotype: Its ends do not fully match the called genes, so a read error is possible.

Starting material of 500 to 600 ng total RNA yielded TCR beta cDNA via a constant-region primer. Libraries of TCR beta came from three nested multiplex PCR rounds with slightly modified ARM-PCR. In the first two PCR rounds, TRBV1-TRBV30 forward primers were paired with a C-beta reverse primer, and each round lasted approximately 9 cycles. TCRdb independently ran MiXCR on the multiplex PCR reads; one entry per CDR3 protein. The data hold roughly 190,000 distinct CDR3 sequences, with around 85% observed a single time. Sequencing was done on a sample of tumor tissue from primary liver carcinoma. This chain uses TRBV29-1 with TRBJ2-5; D is undetermined. The source is a man between 40 and 49 years old with primary liver carcinoma and hepatitis B virus infection. In DNA form, the CDR3 reads TGCAGCGTTTTGGTGCGTTCAGAGACGCAGTACTTC. Protein product: CSVLVRSETQYF.